This T cell receptor (beta chain) was recorded in a study of blood T cell repertoires in COVID-19. Measured with immunoSEQ multiplex PCR; TCRdb has only the in-frame clones, and not every one. The table records roughly 200,000 clones, over 70% of them present only once. The V and J ends lost 5 bases and 5 bases respectively, with 12 bases between them. The CDR3 sequence is 13 residues long. CDR1 and CDR2 (germline): SNHLY, FYNNEI. Sequenced sample: peripheral blood. This clonotype was sampled from a woman in her 70s with acute or convalescent COVID-19. V usage is TRBV2 and J usage is TRBJ2-5, with D tentatively TRBD2 (5 bases). CDR3: CASSSGRGETQYF. As DNA, the CDR3 is TGTGCCAGCAGTTCCGGCCGAGGGGAGACCCAGTACTTC. Looking up the rest from reference TRBV2 and TRBJ2-5 gives the full variable domain: EPEVTQTPSHQVTQMGQEVILRCVPISNHLYFYWYRQILGQKVEFLVSFYNNEISEKSEIFDDQFSVERPDGSNFTLKIRSTKLEDSAMYFCASSSGRGETQYFGPGTRLLVL.